Included here is one T cell receptor beta chain sequence, with context. What it binds is not known. The table came from immunoSEQ multiplex PCR; TCRdb's copy has only in-frame clones and leaves some out. The table lists about 16,000 clones, under 85% of them singletons, with 3.5% to 5% in the top ten. This entry comes from a study of high-grade serous ovarian cancer treatment subgroups. Study in general: Samples averaged 14,192 reads and around 7,600 unique TCR beta rearrangements. Study-level results: Tumors within one patient showed repertoire similarity of roughly 0.11 to 0.79. TCR clonal relatedness correlated positively with neoantigen level. Repertoire analysis covered CDR3 alone, not CDR1 or CDR2.

The tumor samples were collected prior to definitive surgery or chemotherapy. The CDR3 runs 13 residues. Deletions cut 0 bases from V and 4 bases from J, with 6 bases between. CDR1 is LGHNA, CDR2 YSLEER, per germline. The sample consisted of tumor tissue. This receptor was identified in a human donor with high-grade serous ovarian cancer. The chain joins TRBV4-3 to TRBJ1-1; D is uncertain. CDR3 region: CASSQEWVTEAFF. Here the CDR3 DNA reads TGCGCCAGCAGCCAAGAGTGGGTCACTGAAGCTTTCTTT.